The 25 T cell receptor beta chains presented below share a single source sample, sequenced in a study of shared clonotypes between healthy human individuals. Only CD45RO-negative cells positively selected for CCR7 counted as naive CD8 cells, so terminally differentiated effector memory CD45RA+ cells were excluded. Here immunoSEQ multiplex PCR was the method, and the copy in TCRdb shows in-frame clones only, minus some. This sample has some 2 million clones, with over 85% found just once. Specimen: naive CD8+ T cells sorted from blood. These receptors all stem from a young man in good health.

The V and J genes are TRBV18 and TRBJ2-5, with TRBD2 identical over 9 bases. The germline V gene has CDR1 KGHSH and CDR2 LQKENI. The CDR3 is 14 residues long. The trim removed 6 bases at V and 4 bases at J, leaving 6 bases unmatched. This chain's CDR3 is CASSPGTSLETQYF. The CDR3 region has the DNA TGTGCCAGCTCGCCCGGGACTAGCTTAGAGACCCAGTACTTC.

This clone came up once. The same CDR3 arises from other DNA sequences in this sample as well. This sequence joins TRBV9 and TRBJ2-1; TRBD2 is a possible D gene (5 bases). The CDR3 length is 15 residues. Trimming left V 0 bases short and J 3 bases short, with 10 bases between. Germline values: CDR1 SGDLS, CDR2 YYNGEE. The CDR3 protein is CASSVAGLDYNEQFF. The CDR3 nucleotides are TGTGCCAGCAGCGTAGCAGGACTGGACTACAATGAGCAGTTCTTC.

The gene calls are TRBV15 and TRBJ1-4; D remains ambiguous. V was trimmed by 0 bases and J by 0 bases, leaving 5 bases between them. The CDR3 sequence is 15 residues long. In germline, CDR1 is LNHNV, CDR2 YYDKDF (reference sequence). CDR3 DNA sequence: TGTGCCACCAGCAGAGAATCCGCAACTAATGAAAAACTGTTTTTT. Translated, it gives CATSRESATNEKLFF.

The CDR3 reads CASSLAAGGPGEQYF. The CDR3 DNA reads TGTGCCAGCAGCTTGGCCGCGGGAGGGCCAGGGGAGCAGTACTTC. This chain links TRBV5-4 with TRBJ2-7; 9 bases are a match to TRBD2. Per the germline V gene, CDR1 is SGHNT and CDR2 is YYREEE (reference sequence). J lost 7 bases, V lost 0 bases, and 8 bases had no gene match. The CDR3 runs 15 residues.

This chain links TRBV7-9 with TRBJ2-5; D remains ambiguous. With 5 bases removed from V and 2 bases from J, the gap between germline ends came to 12 bases. This CDR3 comprises 14 residues. Germline CDR1 is SEHNR and CDR2 is FQNEAQ (reference sequence). As DNA, the CDR3 is TGTGCCAGCAGCCCCAACACTCTACAAGAGACCCAGTACTTC. It specifies CASSPNTLQETQYF.

The rearrangement uses TRBV2 and TRBJ1-1, with D perhaps matching TRBD1 (5 bases). Trimming left V 6 bases short and J 6 bases short, with 20 bases between. This CDR3 has 15 amino acids. CDR1 is SNHLY and CDR2 is FYNNEI in the germline V gene. CDR3 nucleotides: TGTGCCAGCAGGAACATGAGGCAGGGAATTTCTGAAGCTTTCTTT. Protein: CASRNMRQGISEAFF. The complete variable domain, with remaining parts taken from reference TRBV2 and TRBJ1-1, reads EPEVTQTPSHQVTQMGQEVILRCVPISNHLYFYWYRQILGQKVEFLVSFYNNEISEKSEIFDDQFSVERPDGSNFTLKIRSTKLEDSAMYFCASRNMRQGISEAFFGQGTRLTVV.

This clone occurred once. The V call is TRBV19, the J call TRBJ1-1; TRBD1 might be the D (5 bases). The CDR3 contains 15 residues. Trimming shortened V by 3 bases and J by 3 bases, and 14 bases separated the two germline ends. Per germline, CDR1 LNHDA and CDR2 SQIVND (reference sequence). The CDR3 loop reads CASSILAGIYTEAFF. The DNA of the CDR3 is TGTGCCAGTAGTATTCTGGCAGGGATCTACACTGAAGCTTTCTTT.

In its sample, this clone was seen once. Different DNA sequences within this sample yield the same CDR3. The chain couples TRBV5-4 to TRBJ2-1, with a tentative D call TRBD2 (7 bases). The CDR3 covers 12 residues. Germline CDR1 SGHNT, CDR2 YYREEE (reference sequence). The ends were cut back, 0 bases at V and 10 bases at J, with 8 bases in the middle. In DNA form, the CDR3 reads TGTGCCAGCAGCTTGGGCGGGGGCGAGCAGTTCTTC. It is translated as CASSLGGGEQFF.

The chain combines TRBV30 with TRBJ1-1, with unresolved D. CDR1 GTSNPN and CDR2 SVGIG come from the germline V gene (reference sequence). V lost 3 bases and J lost 7, with 9 bases in between. CDR3 length equals 11 residues. DNA for the CDR3: TGTGCCTGGAGCCCTTTAAATGAAGCTTTCTTT. This encodes CAWSPLNEAFF.

Worth noting for this clone: The same CDR3 is also encoded by other DNA sequences in this sample. The chain employs TRBV7-2 and TRBJ1-1; D call uncertain. CDR1 is SGHTA and CDR2 is FQGNSA in the germline V gene. The V end lost 1 base, the J end lost 2 bases, and 2 bases lay between the germline ends. The CDR3 is made up of 12 amino acids. The DNA for the CDR3 is TGTGCCAGCAGCTTAGTCAACACTGAAGCTTTCTTT. Amino acids: CASSLVNTEAFF.

This clone appeared once. The chain has TRBV10-2 and TRBJ2-3; D remains ambiguous. Germline-derived CDR1 and CDR2 are WSHSY and SAAADI. This CDR3 comprises 14 residues. With 7 bases removed from V and 6 bases from J, the gap between germline ends came to 17 bases. The CDR3: CASKHLTLGDTQYF. Here the CDR3 DNA reads TGCGCCAGCAAGCACTTGACCCTCGGGGATACGCAGTATTTT.

The V call is TRBV21-1, the J call TRBJ2-2. TRBV21-1 is deemed a pseudogene. The CDR3 is made up of 12 amino acids. DNA for the CDR3: TGTGCCAGCAGCCCCCGTTGCCGTAAGCTGTTTTTT. Protein product: CASSPRCRKLFF.

This rearrangement joins TRBV5-1 to TRBJ2-2; D is uncertain. V lost 0 bases, J lost 4 bases, and 7 bases lay in between. The germline V gene encodes CDR1 SGHRS and CDR2 YFSETQ. This CDR3 is 14 amino acids long. The DNA of the CDR3 is TGCGCCAGCAGCTTGGTCAGCTTCACCGGGGAGCTGTTTTTT. Amino acids: CASSLVSFTGELFF.

V and J are TRBV6-5 and TRBJ2-2; D is unresolved. V lost 2 bases, J lost 7 bases, and 8 bases lay in between. The germline gives CDR1 MNHEY, CDR2 SVGAGI. This CDR3 comprises 13 residues. This CDR3 reads CASSYGAGGELFF. The CDR3 bases are TGTGCCAGCAGTTACGGCGCAGGCGGGGAGCTGTTTTTT.

This chain links TRBV19 with TRBJ1-1, with 7 bases identical to TRBD1. Germline values: CDR1 LNHDA, CDR2 SQIVND (reference sequence). The CDR3 consists of 16 residues. J was trimmed by 2 bases and V by 0 bases; bases with no gene match: 6. The CDR3 protein is CASSIDWGQTNTEAFF. CDR3 DNA sequence: TGTGCCAGTAGTATAGATTGGGGACAGACTAACACTGAAGCTTTCTTT. Complete variable domain (other parts from reference TRBV19 and TRBJ1-1): DGGITQSPKYLFRKEGQNVTLSCEQNLNHDAMYWYRQDPGQGLRLIYYSQIVNDFQKGDIAEGYSVSREKKESFPLTVTSAQKNPTAFYLCASSIDWGQTNTEAFFGQGTRLTVV.

V and J are TRBV7-9 and TRBJ2-7; either TRBD1 or TRBD2 may supply D (5 bases each). In germline, CDR1 is SEHNR, CDR2 FQNEAQ (reference sequence). The CDR3 is 15 amino acids. The V end was cut by 4 bases, the J end by 4 bases, with 17 bases between. CDR3 amino acids: CASSSTGTGLYEQYF. The CDR3 DNA reads TGTGCCAGCAGCTCTACCGGGACCGGACTTTACGAGCAGTACTTC. The full variable domain, its missing parts supplied by reference TRBV7-9 and TRBJ2-7, is DTGVSQNPRHKITKRGQNVTFRCDPISEHNRLYWYRQTLGQGPEFLTYFQNEAQLEKSRLLSDRFSAERPKGSFSTLEIQRTEQGDSAMYLCASSSTGTGLYEQYFGPGTRLTVT.

This clone was recorded only once. The chain combines TRBV9 with TRBJ1-2; D not certain. The CDR3 totals 13 residues. With 0 bases removed from V and 8 bases from J, the gap between germline ends came to 11 bases. Germline assignment: CDR1 SGDLS and CDR2 YYNGEE. The CDR3 nucleotides read TGTGCCAGCAGCGTAGGCGGCGGATGGGGCTACACCTTC. Protein: CASSVGGGWGYTF.

This chain links TRBV6-1 with TRBJ1-4; D is ambiguous. Germline assignment: CDR1 MNHNS and CDR2 SASEGT. The germline V and J ends were trimmed by 4 bases and 0 bases, with 6 bases remaining between them. This CDR3 region has 14 residues. CDR3 nucleotide sequence: TGTGCCAGCAGTGGACCTCCAACTAATGAAAAACTGTTTTTT. Its protein is CASSGPPTNEKLFF.

The rearrangement joins TRBV27 to TRBJ2-7; TRBD1 or TRBD2 may be the D gene (5 bases each). Germline-derived CDR1 and CDR2 are MNHEY and SMNVEV (reference sequence). The ends were cut back, 0 bases at V and 2 bases at J, with 11 bases in the middle. This CDR3 has 15 amino acids. The CDR3 DNA reads as TGTGCCAGCAGTTTATCGGGGGTGGGGGCCTACGAGCAGTACTTC. Its translation: CASSLSGVGAYEQYF.

The V and J genes are TRBV7-6 and TRBJ2-7; no firm D call. Trimming stripped 3 bases from V and 7 bases from J, with 16 bases between. The germline V gene has CDR1 SGHVS and CDR2 FNYEAQ. This CDR3 region has 14 residues. CDR3 sequence: CASSLKWGGEEQYF. The DNA of the CDR3 is TGTGCCAGCAGCTTGAAGTGGGGTGGAGAAGAGCAGTACTTC.

This clone showed up just once. The gene calls are TRBV4-1 and TRBJ2-1; 9 nucleotides align to TRBD2. The CDR3 totals 18 residues. With 0 bases clipped from V and 3 bases from J, the junction kept 9 bases outside the gene matches. Per the germline V gene, CDR1 is MGHRA and CDR2 is YSYEKL. In DNA form, the CDR3 reads TGCGCCAGCAGCCAAGATGCGGGAGGGCCTGGGTTCTACAATGAGCAGTTCTTC. It is translated as CASSQDAGGPGFYNEQFF.

This chain uses TRBV27 with TRBJ2-3, with 7 bases lining up with TRBD1. This CDR3 region has 15 residues. V was pared by 2 bases and J by 2 bases, with 4 bases of the junction left unmatched. Germline V gene data show CDR1 as MNHEY and CDR2 as SMNVEV (reference sequence). The CDR3 spells CASSLQTGITDTQYF. The CDR3 DNA sequence: TGTGCCAGCAGTTTACAGACAGGGATCACAGATACGCAGTATTTT.

The V and J genes are TRBV4-2 and TRBJ2-5; 13 positions agree with TRBD2. CDR3 length equals 17 residues. V gave up 4 bases and J gave up 2 bases; unmatched junction bases: 7. Germline V gives CDR1 LGHNA, CDR2 YNFKEQ. CDR3 loop: CASSPRLAGGGQETQYF. The CDR3 region has the DNA TGTGCCAGCAGCCCTCGACTAGCGGGGGGCGGGCAAGAGACCCAGTACTTC.

This chain joins TRBV5-1 and TRBJ2-5, with D perhaps given as TRBD1 or TRBD2 (5 bases each). Looked up from germline, CDR1 is SGHRS and CDR2 is YFSETQ. V was cut by 0 bases and J by 1 base, with 22 bases left in between. The CDR3 extends over 19 amino acids. CDR3 in amino acids: CASSLALGEPLLLQETQYF. CDR3 sequence (DNA): TGCGCCAGCAGCTTGGCTTTGGGGGAGCCCCTGCTCCTCCAAGAGACCCAGTACTTC.

This chain connects TRBV7-6 to TRBJ2-3; 9 positions agree with TRBD1. V gave up 5 bases and J gave up 2 bases; unmatched junction bases: 8. Germline V gives CDR1 SGHVS, CDR2 FNYEAQ. There are 16 residues in the CDR3. The CDR3 region is CASSAPGQGITDTQYF. The CDR3 nucleotides read TGTGCCAGCAGCGCTCCGGGACAGGGCATCACAGATACGCAGTATTTT. The whole variable domain, filled in from reference TRBV7-6 and TRBJ2-3, reads GAGVSQSPRYKVTKRGQDVALRCDPISGHVSLYWYRQALGQGPEFLTYFNYEAQQDKSGLPNDRFSAERPEGSISTLTIQRTEQRDSAMYRCASSAPGQGITDTQYFGPGTRLTVL.